This T cell receptor (beta chain) was documented in a study of tumor and adjacent non-tumor tissue in lung cancer. About the research overall: The patients, 10 to 11 men and 5 or 6 women, were roughly 30 to 85 with stage I to III disease.

RNA was extracted from bulk tissue without any cell sorting. Germline CDR1 MGHRA, CDR2 YSYEKL. Deletions cut 0 bases from V and 3 bases from J, with 17 bases between. The CDR3 has 17 amino acids. This clonotype has at least ten counts. The library came from three nested PCR rounds adapted from ARM-PCR protocols. TCRdb recomputed calls from the multiplex PCR reads with MiXCR, one row per CDR3 protein. The data show about 80,000 distinct CDR3 sequences, with around 70% seen just once and around 9.5% held by the top ten. The V gene is TRBV4-1, the J gene TRBJ1-2, with D maybe TRBD1 (5 bases). The sequencing sample was made of lung tumor tissue. The origin of this receptor is a middle-aged woman with non-small cell lung cancer. CDR3 nucleotides: TGCGCCAGCAGCCAAGAGGGCCTGGGGGAGCCCTACTATGGCTACACCTTC. It translates to CASSQEGLGEPYYGYTF.